These 11 T cell receptor beta chains originate from one sample sequenced in a study of T cell repertoires in cytomegalovirus infection. MiXCR, applied by TCRdb to the reads, yields one record per CDR3 protein. Of some 170,000 distinct CDR3 sequences in the sample, about a sixth are singletons; the top ten hold 20% to 25%. The sequencing input was CD8+ T cells from PBMCs. Every receptor here comes from a human donor in good health (CMV status not recorded). Some clones in this sample may be carry-over from other donors' samples.

This clonotype was found a few times. The chain carries TRBV12-3 or TRBV12-4 and TRBJ1-1, with D maybe TRBD1 (6 bases). The CDR3 totals 14 residues. V was trimmed by 6 bases and J by 3 bases, leaving 14 bases between them. The CDR3: CASSLLQGYTEAFF. CDR3 bases: TGTGCCAGCAGCCTACTTCAGGGGTACACTGAAGCTTTCTTT.

The chain carries TRBV2 and TRBJ1-1, with D possibly matching TRBD1 (5 bases). Germline values: CDR1 SNHLY, CDR2 FYNNEI. This CDR3 region has 14 residues. V lost 5 bases and J lost 3, with 13 bases in between. CDR3 bases: TGTGCCAGCAGTACCTTGGGGCAGGACACTGAAGCTTTCTTT. Residues: CASSTLGQDTEAFF.

The table lists this clonotype with a few counts. This sequence joins TRBV28 and TRBJ2-5, with 9 bases aligning to TRBD2. Germline CDR1 is MDHEN and CDR2 is SYDVKM. The CDR3 covers 17 residues. J gave up 0 bases and V 3 bases, and 8 bases lay outside the gene matches. The CDR3 loop reads CASSLDGLAGYQETQYF. CDR3 DNA sequence: TGTGCCAGCAGTTTGGACGGGCTAGCGGGGTACCAAGAGACCCAGTACTTC.

This chain uses TRBV9 with TRBJ2-1, with 8 bases identical to TRBD2. This CDR3 spans 14 amino acids. V trimming: 4 bases; J trimming: 7 bases; junction bases outside the gene matches: 7. The germline CDR1 and CDR2 sequences are SGDLS and YYNGEE. The CDR3 is CASSTSGGHNEQFF. The CDR3 nucleotides are TGTGCCAGCAGCACAAGCGGGGGCCATAATGAGCAGTTCTTC.

V and J are TRBV20-1 and TRBJ1-1; tentatively, D is TRBD1 (5 bases). This CDR3 region has 15 residues. Germline V CDR1 and CDR2: DFQATT, SNEGSKA (reference sequence). V was trimmed by 5 bases and J by 1 base, leaving 17 bases between them. The CDR3 region has the DNA TGCAGTGCTGAATCCTCTGCAGGGCGGAACACTGAAGCTTTCTTT. It is translated as CSAESSAGRNTEAFF.

This chain uses TRBV15 with TRBJ2-5; D gene ambiguous. Germline lookup yields CDR1 LNHNV and CDR2 YYDKDF (reference sequence). With 0 bases removed from V and 3 bases from J, the gap between germline ends came to 17 bases. The CDR3 is 17 amino acids. CDR3 protein: CATSRDDGPTLEETQYF. Written as DNA, the CDR3 is TGTGCCACCAGCAGAGACGACGGCCCCACCCTCGAAGAGACCCAGTACTTC.

The chain links TRBV19 to TRBJ1-1, with D possibly TRBD1 on 5 matching bases. CDR3 size: 13 residues. Germline CDR1 is LNHDA and CDR2 is SQIVND (reference sequence). Trimming stripped 7 bases from V and 5 bases from J, with 14 bases between. The DNA for the CDR3 is TGTGCCAGTACCCAAACCCAGGGAACTGAAGCTTTCTTT. It yields the protein CASTQTQGTEAFF.

The gene calls are TRBV6-2 or TRBV6-3 and TRBJ2-7; the match to TRBD2 covers 9 bases. Germline V gene data show CDR1 as MNHEY and CDR2 as SVGEGT. V trimming: 4 bases; J trimming: 3 bases; junction bases outside the gene matches: 4. The CDR3 runs 14 residues. The CDR3 spells CASSFGTSSYEQYF. The CDR3 nucleotides read TGTGCCAGCAGTTTTGGGACTAGCAGCTACGAGCAGTACTTC.

This clonotype was observed a single time. The chain combines TRBV4-3 with TRBJ2-7; TRBD2 aligns across 9 bases. The V gene end was trimmed by 0 bases and the J gene end by 5 bases; junction bases not matched to a gene: 8. CDR1 LGHNA and CDR2 YSLEER come from the germline V gene. The CDR3 covers 16 residues. In DNA, the CDR3 is TGCGCCAGCAGCCAAGATACAGGCGGGGGGGCCAACGAGCAGTACTTC. It yields the protein CASSQDTGGGANEQYF.

This clonotype was found a few times. The chain employs TRBV5-1 and TRBJ2-2; D uncertain. The CDR3 runs 15 residues. Trimming shortened V by 1 base and J by 6 bases, and 13 bases separated the two germline ends. Per the germline V gene, CDR1 is SGHRS and CDR2 is YFSETQ. CDR3 protein: CASSLKPARAGELFF. CDR3 bases: TGCGCCAGCAGCTTGAAGCCAGCGCGCGCCGGGGAGCTGTTTTTT. Supplemented by reference TRBV5-1 and TRBJ2-2, the full variable domain reads KAGVTQTPRYLIKTRGQQVTLSCSPISGHRSVSWYQQTPGQGLQFLFEYFSETQRNKGNFPGRFSGRQFSNSRSEMNVSTLELGDSALYLCASSLKPARAGELFFGEGSRLTVL.

This rearrangement joins TRBV7-6 to TRBJ2-7; possibly TRBD1 or TRBD2 for D (6 bases each). Between the trimmed V and J ends, which lost 2 bases and 5 bases, there was a span of 13 bases. This CDR3 region has 14 residues. Germline V lookup: CDR1 SGHVS, CDR2 FNYEAQ. CDR3: CASSLKRGPDEQYF. CDR3 bases: TGTGCCAGCAGCTTAAAACGGGGGCCGGACGAGCAGTACTTC.